Reported below is one TCR beta chain. CDR3 length equals 18 residues. V lost 1 base to trimming and J lost 0 bases, with 16 bases between them. CDR1 and CDR2 from the germline V gene are SGHDT and YYEEEE. The sample comes from a study of control samples from healthy donors and cancer patients. Clones were sequenced by immunoSEQ multiplex PCR, and TCRdb holds only the in-frame ones, with some missing. Of 150,000 to 200,000 clones detected, around 88% appear once; the ten largest clones hold roughly 5.3%. The receptor comes from a woman aged 25 to 39 in good health. The specimen sequenced was blood. This chain links TRBV5-6 with TRBJ1-4, with D maybe TRBD1 (6 bases). CDR3 DNA sequence: TGTGCCAGCAGCTTGTTACGGACAGTGAGCGCAACTAATGAAAAACTGTTTTTT. It translates to CASSLLRTVSATNEKLFF.